A selection of T cell receptor beta chains follows, all from one sample in a study of cytomegalovirus exposure and HLA in healthy donors. Profiling relied on immunoSEQ multiplex PCR, and the TCRdb table lists in-frame clones only, not all of them. The data show roughly 190,000 clones, approximately 81% seen once. The sample was PBMCs. The receptors shown here come from a woman aged 45-65 years in good health and CMV-seronegative. Each CDR3 is given with its conserved first and last residue. D genes are given only for firm matches. Rows may omit the clone size; those that give it use once, few, many or a size class.

v_call	d_call	j_call	clone_size	cdr3_nt	cdr3_aa
TRBV27	NA	TRBJ2-7	once	TGTGCCAGCAGCTCTGGGGCCTTATCCGAGCAGTACTTC	CASSSGALSEQYF
TRBV19	NA	TRBJ1-5	NA	TGTGCCAGTAGTATAAAATTTGGGCAGGGCGTCTTGCCCCAGCATTTT	CASSIKFGQGVLPQHF
TRBV7-9	NA	TRBJ1-1	NA	TGTGCCAGCAGCGAAGGACACAGGTCCCACATGAACACTGAAGCTTTCTTT	CASSEGHRSHMNTEAFF
TRBV6-5	NA	TRBJ2-7	few	TGTGCCAGCACCGGGCAGGGATCCTACGAGCAGTACTTC	CASTGQGSYEQYF
TRBV4-1	NA	TRBJ2-3	NA	TGCGCCAGCAGCCAAGGCGAACCTACCACAGATACGCAGTATTTT	CASSQGEPTTDTQYF
TRBV30	NA	TRBJ1-5	NA	TGTGCCTGGAGTGTGGGCAGGGCGGGCAATCAGCCCCAGCATTTT	CAWSVGRAGNQPQHF
TRBV7-9	NA	TRBJ1-2	few	TGTGCCAGCAGCTCCGGGTTCTGGGGCTACACCTTC	CASSSGFWGYTF
TRBV7-2	NA	TRBJ2-7	NA	TGTGCCAGCAGCTTACTGGGAAGGGGCGAGCAGTACTTC	CASSLLGRGEQYF
TRBV28	TRBD1	TRBJ1-3	NA	TGTGCCAGCGGGACAGGCAAAAACACCATATATTTT	CASGTGKNTIYF
TRBV5-1	NA	TRBJ2-7	NA	TGCGCCAGCAGCCCCGACAGCACCTACGAGCAGTACTTC	CASSPDSTYEQYF
TRBV7-9	NA	TRBJ2-3	NA	TGTTCCAGCAGCTTAATCCAGGGATCCACAGATACGCAGTATTTT	CSSSLIQGSTDTQYF
TRBV30	TRBD1	TRBJ2-3	NA	TGTGCCTGGAGCAGGGGGTCGGATACGCAGTATTTT	CAWSRGSDTQYF
TRBV20-1	TRBD1	TRBJ2-5	NA	TGCAGTGCTGGGTTGGGACAGGGACACTTC	CSAGLGQGHF
TRBV27	TRBD1	TRBJ2-7	NA	TGTGCCAGCAGTCACAGGGGTGGCGAGCAGTACTTC	CASSHRGGEQYF
TRBV18	TRBD1	TRBJ2-3	NA	TGTGCCAGCTCGCATGGACAGGGGGTAGATACGCAGTATTTT	CASSHGQGVDTQYF
TRBV2	TRBD2	TRBJ2-3	few	TGTGCCAGCAGTGAAGCGCTAGCGGTTCCCGTGGATACGCAGTATTTT	CASSEALAVPVDTQYF
TRBV5-1	TRBD2	TRBJ2-7	NA	TGCGCCAGCAGCTTGGGCTGGGAGCGGGAAGAGCAGTACTTC	CASSLGWEREEQYF
TRBV29-1	TRBD2	TRBJ2-7	NA	TGCAGCGTTGAAGGCGGGACTAGCCCAGAGCAGTACTTC	CSVEGGTSPEQYF
TRBV25-1	NA	TRBJ1-6	NA	TGTGCCAGCGGGAGCACTGGACAGATCCATTCACCCCTCCACTTT	CASGSTGQIHSPLHF
TRBV29-1	TRBD2	TRBJ2-7	NA	TGCAGCGTTGACGGCGGGAGTCTCTCCTACGAGCAGTACTTC	CSVDGGSLSYEQYF
TRBV7-2	NA	TRBJ2-3	few	TGTGCCAGCAGCCTTTCCACAGATACGCAGTATTTT	CASSLSTDTQYF
TRBV29-1	TRBD2	TRBJ2-7	NA	TGCAGCGTAGCGACTAGCGGCTTGTCCTACGAGCAGTACTTC	CSVATSGLSYEQYF
TRBV6-5	NA	TRBJ1-1	NA	TGTGCCAGCAGTTTTCAGGTGAACACTGAAGCTTTCTTT	CASSFQVNTEAFF
TRBV6-1	NA	TRBJ2-7	NA	TGTGCCAGCAGGGGCTACGCAGGGGACGAGCAGTACTTC	CASRGYAGDEQYF
TRBV18	TRBD2	TRBJ2-5	few	TGTGCCAGCTCACCACCGGGACTAGCGGCTGGGGGTGAGACCCAGTACTTC	CASSPPGLAAGGETQYF
TRBV27	NA	TRBJ2-3	NA	TGTGCCAGCAGTCTCGGGGGGCCGTTGTCAGATACGCAGTATTTT	CASSLGGPLSDTQYF
TRBV4-2	TRBD1	TRBJ2-7	NA	TGTGCCAGCAGCCAAGATACCGTGGCCGGGACAGTCTCCTACGAGCAGTACTTC	CASSQDTVAGTVSYEQYF
TRBV29-1	TRBD2	TRBJ2-5	NA	TGCAGCGGGGGGGGAGAGACCCAGTACTTC	CSGGGETQYF
TRBV5-6	NA	TRBJ1-1	NA	TGTGCCAGCAGCGATGGGTGGGGGCCGGAAGCTTTCTTT	CASSDGWGPEAFF
TRBV14	TRBD2	TRBJ2-7	NA	TGTGCCAGCAGCCAAGCCCTAGCGGGGGTCTACGAGCAGTACTTC	CASSQALAGVYEQYF
TRBV19	TRBD1	TRBJ2-1	NA	TGTGCCAGTAGTATAGTTTTGGGACAGGGGGCAGGGGAGCAGTTCTTC	CASSIVLGQGAGEQFF
TRBV19	NA	TRBJ1-1	NA	TGTGCCAGTAGTATCGGAGGGGTTGAAGCTTTCTTT	CASSIGGVEAFF
TRBV7-9	NA	TRBJ1-1	NA	TGTGCCAGCAGCCCCTCTGGTCCCCGGGTTCGTCCAACTGAAGCTTTCTTT	CASSPSGPRVRPTEAFF
TRBV11-2	TRBD1	TRBJ2-7	NA	TGTGCCAGCAGCTTAGACCGGACAGGGGGCGACGAGCAGTACTTC	CASSLDRTGGDEQYF
TRBV28	NA	TRBJ1-1	NA	TGTGCCAGCAGTTTATGGGGAGCCTCAGAGGGAGCTTTCTTT	CASSLWGASEGAFF
TRBV4-2	TRBD1	TRBJ1-4	NA	TGTGCCAGCAGCCAGGGGGACAGGGTTTTTGGGGCAACTAATGAAAAACTGTTTTTT	CASSQGDRVFGATNEKLFF
TRBV6-4	TRBD2	TRBJ2-3	NA	TGTGCCAGCAGTTTAGCGGGGGGCCGGGATACGCAGTATTTT	CASSLAGGRDTQYF
TRBV28	NA	TRBJ1-1	few	TGTGCCAGCAGATATCAGGGAAGAGACACTGAAGCTTTCTTT	CASRYQGRDTEAFF
TRBV5-4	NA	TRBJ2-1	NA	TGTGCCAGCAGCTTGCGGGGGTCCTACAATGAGCAGTTCTTC	CASSLRGSYNEQFF
TRBV4-1	NA	TRBJ2-1	NA	TGCGCCAGCAGCCAGACTCGGAATGAGCAGTTCTTC	CASSQTRNEQFF
TRBV7-9	TRBD1	TRBJ1-2	NA	TGTGCCAGCAGCTTGACAGGGGGCGCATTCGGTGGCTACACCTTC	CASSLTGGAFGGYTF
TRBV5-1	NA	TRBJ1-1	NA	TGCGCCAGCAGTGTACAGGCAGCGGGGAACACTGAAGCTTTCTTT	CASSVQAAGNTEAFF
TRBV13	TRBD1	TRBJ1-4	NA	TGTGCCAGCAGCTTAGCGGGACAGGGAAATGAAAAACTGTTTTTT	CASSLAGQGNEKLFF
TRBV4-2	NA	TRBJ2-2	NA	TGTGCCAGCAGCCAAGTACTCGGGTTAGTCGGGGAGCTGTTTTTT	CASSQVLGLVGELFF
TRBV28	NA	TRBJ2-2	few	TGTGCCAGCAGTTTAGAGGCGGGGCGGGTTTTCGGGGAGCTGTTTTTT	CASSLEAGRVFGELFF
TRBV7-9	NA	TRBJ2-1	NA	TGTGCCAGCAGCTTGGGGGGAAGCAATGAGCAGTTCTTC	CASSLGGSNEQFF
TRBV2	TRBD1	TRBJ1-1	NA	TGTGCCAGCAGTGCCCCGGGGACAGGCCGGGGGGAAGCTTTCTTT	CASSAPGTGRGEAFF
TRBV19	NA	TRBJ1-1	NA	TGTGCCAGTAGTATCCAGTTTGACACTGAAGCTTTCTTT	CASSIQFDTEAFF